This is a list of T cell receptor beta chains from one sample in a study of T cell repertoires in cytomegalovirus infection. The antigens of these receptors remain unknown. TCRdb processed the reads anew with MiXCR; each CDR3 protein has one entry. This table holds about 830,000 distinct CDR3 sequences, approximately 30% found once. The sequenced sample was cultured CD8+ T cells from PBMCs, obtained from culture after CMV antigen stimulation. All receptors come from a human donor in good health (CMV status not recorded). Some clones in this sample may be carry-over from other donors' samples. Each CDR3 is given with its conserved first and last residue. The D gene is left open where the match is weak. For some rows the clone size is stated as once, few or many, or as a class when expanded; others skip it.

J gene: TRBJ1-2
V gene: TRBV12-3/TRBV12-4
clone size: -
D gene: -
CDR3 protein: CASSFLTRIYGYTF
CDR3 DNA: TGTGCCAGCAGTTTCTTAACCAGGATCTATGGCTACACCTTC

J gene: TRBJ1-1
V gene: TRBV4-1
clone size: -
D gene: TRBD1
CDR3 protein: CASSQITGGETEAFF
CDR3 DNA: TGCGCCAGCAGCCAGATCACAGGGGGAGAAACTGAAGCTTTCTTT

J gene: TRBJ1-2
V gene: TRBV12-3/TRBV12-4
clone size: few
D gene: -
CDR3 protein: CASSPKGTYGYTF
CDR3 DNA: TGTGCCAGCAGCCCAAAGGGCACCTATGGCTACACCTTC

J gene: TRBJ1-1
V gene: TRBV6-5
clone size: few
D gene: TRBD1
CDR3 protein: CASSPQGAVTEAFF
CDR3 DNA: TGTGCCAGCAGCCCTCAGGGGGCGGTCACTGAAGCTTTCTTT

J gene: TRBJ2-1
V gene: TRBV7-2
clone size: many
D gene: -
CDR3 protein: CASSFVPGNEQFF
CDR3 DNA: TGTGCCAGCAGCTTCGTCCCAGGAAATGAGCAGTTCTTC

J gene: TRBJ2-5
V gene: TRBV7-9
clone size: -
D gene: TRBD1
CDR3 protein: CASSLPTDRMETQYF
CDR3 DNA: TGTGCCAGCAGCTTACCGACGGACAGGATGGAGACCCAGTACTTC

J gene: TRBJ1-4
V gene: TRBV29-1
clone size: -
D gene: -
CDR3 protein: CSVPGVPGGKLFF
CDR3 DNA: TGCAGCGTCCCGGGGGTCCCCGGCGGGAAACTGTTTTTT

J gene: TRBJ2-5
V gene: TRBV11-2
clone size: few
D gene: -
CDR3 protein: CASSLGLRIQETQYF
CDR3 DNA: TGTGCCAGCAGCTTGGGACTTAGGATTCAAGAGACCCAGTACTTC

J gene: TRBJ1-5
V gene: TRBV15
clone size: -
D gene: -
CDR3 protein: CATSEPYQPQHF
CDR3 DNA: TGTGCCACCTCGGAACCTTATCAGCCCCAGCATTTT

J gene: TRBJ2-7
V gene: TRBV6-1
clone size: -
D gene: -
CDR3 protein: CASRKGVIYEQYF
CDR3 DNA: TGTGCCAGCAGGAAGGGAGTTATCTACGAGCAGTACTTC

J gene: TRBJ2-6
V gene: TRBV6-1
clone size: -
D gene: -
CDR3 protein: CATLPGANVLTF
CDR3 DNA: TGTGCCACCCTTCCTGGGGCCAACGTCCTGACTTTC

J gene: TRBJ2-5
V gene: TRBV7-9
clone size: few
D gene: TRBD2
CDR3 protein: CASSFGLARETQYF
CDR3 DNA: TGTGCCAGCAGCTTTGGACTAGCCCGAGAGACCCAGTACTTC

J gene: TRBJ1-1
V gene: TRBV2
clone size: -
D gene: -
CDR3 protein: CASGIMDTEAFF
CDR3 DNA: TGTGCCAGCGGGATTATGGACACTGAAGCTTTCTTT

J gene: TRBJ2-1
V gene: TRBV7-6
clone size: many
D gene: -
CDR3 protein: CASSLSNMAAIYNEQFF
CDR3 DNA: TGTGCCAGCAGCTTATCAAATATGGCGGCTATCTACAATGAGCAGTTCTTC

J gene: TRBJ2-1
V gene: TRBV12-3/TRBV12-4
clone size: -
D gene: -
CDR3 protein: CASSLVGGSEQFF
CDR3 DNA: TGTGCCAGCAGTTTGGTTGGGGGAAGTGAGCAGTTCTTC